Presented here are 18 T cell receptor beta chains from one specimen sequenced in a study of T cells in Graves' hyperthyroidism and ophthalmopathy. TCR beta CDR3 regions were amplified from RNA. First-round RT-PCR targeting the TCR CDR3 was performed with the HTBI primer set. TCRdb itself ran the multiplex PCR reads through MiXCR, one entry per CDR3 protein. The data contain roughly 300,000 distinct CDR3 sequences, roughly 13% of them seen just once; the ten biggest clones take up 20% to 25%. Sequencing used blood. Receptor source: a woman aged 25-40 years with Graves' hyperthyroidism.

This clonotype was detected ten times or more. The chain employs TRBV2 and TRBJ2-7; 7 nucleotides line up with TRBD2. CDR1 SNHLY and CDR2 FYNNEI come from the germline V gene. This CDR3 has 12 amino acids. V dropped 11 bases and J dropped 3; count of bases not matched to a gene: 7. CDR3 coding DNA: TGTGCCTCCCAGACTAGCCGCTACGAGCAGTACTTC. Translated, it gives CASQTSRYEQYF.

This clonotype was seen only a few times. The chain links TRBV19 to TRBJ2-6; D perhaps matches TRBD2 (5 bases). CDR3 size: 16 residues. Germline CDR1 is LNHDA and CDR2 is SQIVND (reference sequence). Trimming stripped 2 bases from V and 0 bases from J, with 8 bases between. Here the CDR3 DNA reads TGTGCCAGTAGTATATACGCGGGCTCTGGGGCCAACGTCCTGACTTTC. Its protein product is CASSIYAGSGANVLTF.

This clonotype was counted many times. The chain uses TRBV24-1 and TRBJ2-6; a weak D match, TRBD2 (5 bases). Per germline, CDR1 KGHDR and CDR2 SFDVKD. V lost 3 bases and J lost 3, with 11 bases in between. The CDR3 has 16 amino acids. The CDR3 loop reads CATSDAGGLGANVLTF. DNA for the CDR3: TGTGCCACCAGTGATGCCGGCGGACTTGGGGCCAACGTCCTGACTTTC.

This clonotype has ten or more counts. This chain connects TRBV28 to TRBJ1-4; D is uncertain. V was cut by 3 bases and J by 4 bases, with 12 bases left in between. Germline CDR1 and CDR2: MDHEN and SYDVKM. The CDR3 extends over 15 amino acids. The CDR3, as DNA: TGTGCCAGCAGTTTGAGATGGCCGAGTAATGAAAAACTGTTTTTT. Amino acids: CASSLRWPSNEKLFF.

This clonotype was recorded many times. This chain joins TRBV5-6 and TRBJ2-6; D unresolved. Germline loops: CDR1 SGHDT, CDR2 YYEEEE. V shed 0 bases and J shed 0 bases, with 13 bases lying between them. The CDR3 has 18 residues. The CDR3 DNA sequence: TGTGCCAGCAGCTTGGCCGCAGGTGTCAACTCTGGGGCCAACGTCCTGACTTTC. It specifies CASSLAAGVNSGANVLTF.

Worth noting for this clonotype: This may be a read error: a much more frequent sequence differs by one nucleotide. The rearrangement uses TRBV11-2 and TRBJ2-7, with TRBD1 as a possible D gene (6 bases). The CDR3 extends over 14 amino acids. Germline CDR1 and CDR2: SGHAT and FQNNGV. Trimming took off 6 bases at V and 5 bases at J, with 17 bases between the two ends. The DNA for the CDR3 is TGTGCCAGCAGTCTGAAGACAGGTCCCGACGAGCAGTACTTC. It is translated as CASSLKTGPDEQYF. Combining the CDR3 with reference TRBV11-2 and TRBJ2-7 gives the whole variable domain EAGVAQSPRYKIIEKRQSVAFWCNPISGHATLYWYQQILGQGPKLLIQFQNNGVVDDSQLPKDRFSAERLKGVDSTLKIQPAKLEDSAVYLCASSLKTGPDEQYFGPGTRLTVT.

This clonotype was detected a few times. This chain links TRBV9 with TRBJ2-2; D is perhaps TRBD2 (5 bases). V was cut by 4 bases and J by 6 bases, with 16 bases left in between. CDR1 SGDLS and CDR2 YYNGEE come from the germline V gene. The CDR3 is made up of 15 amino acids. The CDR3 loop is CASSHSAGLAGELFF. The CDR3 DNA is TGTGCCAGCAGCCACTCTGCGGGCCTGGCCGGGGAGCTGTTTTTT. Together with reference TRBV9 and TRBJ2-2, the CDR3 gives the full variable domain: DSGVTQTPKHLITATGQRVTLRCSPRSGDLSVYWYQQSLDQGLQFLIQYYNGEERAKGNILERFSAQQFPDLHSELNLSSLELGDSALYFCASSHSAGLAGELFFGEGSRLTVL.

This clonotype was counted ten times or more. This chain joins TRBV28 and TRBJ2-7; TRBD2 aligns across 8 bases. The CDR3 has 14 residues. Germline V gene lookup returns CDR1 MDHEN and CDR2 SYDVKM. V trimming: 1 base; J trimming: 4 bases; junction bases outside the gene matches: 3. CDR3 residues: CASSLLGGRYEQYF. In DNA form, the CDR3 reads TGTGCCAGCAGTTTATTGGGCGGGAGGTACGAGCAGTACTTC.

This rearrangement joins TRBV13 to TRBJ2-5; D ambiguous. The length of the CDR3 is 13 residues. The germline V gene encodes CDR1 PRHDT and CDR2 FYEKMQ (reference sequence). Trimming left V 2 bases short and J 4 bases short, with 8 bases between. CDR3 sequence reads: CASSLNQIETQYF. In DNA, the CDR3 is TGTGCCAGCAGCTTAAATCAGATAGAGACCCAGTACTTC.

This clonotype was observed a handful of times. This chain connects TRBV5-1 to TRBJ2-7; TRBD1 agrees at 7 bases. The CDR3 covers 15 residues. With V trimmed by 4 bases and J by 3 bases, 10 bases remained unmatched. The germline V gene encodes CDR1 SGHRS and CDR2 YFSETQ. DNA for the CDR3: TGCGCCAGCAGCCAGGGGACAGCTCTGAACTACGAGCAGTACTTC. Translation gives CASSQGTALNYEQYF.

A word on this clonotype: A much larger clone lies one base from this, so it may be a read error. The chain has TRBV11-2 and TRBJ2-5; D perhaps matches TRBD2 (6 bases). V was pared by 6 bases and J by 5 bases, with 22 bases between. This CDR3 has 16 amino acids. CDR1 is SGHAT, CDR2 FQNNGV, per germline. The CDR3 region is CASSVESSEWGETQYF. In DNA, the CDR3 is TGTGCCAGCAGTGTTGAGTCTAGCGAATGGGGGGAGACCCAGTACTTC.

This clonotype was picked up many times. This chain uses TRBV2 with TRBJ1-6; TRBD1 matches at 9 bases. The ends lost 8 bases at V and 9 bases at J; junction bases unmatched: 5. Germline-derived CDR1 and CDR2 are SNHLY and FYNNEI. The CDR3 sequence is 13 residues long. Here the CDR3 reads CASRTGDISPLHF. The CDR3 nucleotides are TGTGCCAGCCGGACAGGGGATATTTCACCCCTCCACTTT.

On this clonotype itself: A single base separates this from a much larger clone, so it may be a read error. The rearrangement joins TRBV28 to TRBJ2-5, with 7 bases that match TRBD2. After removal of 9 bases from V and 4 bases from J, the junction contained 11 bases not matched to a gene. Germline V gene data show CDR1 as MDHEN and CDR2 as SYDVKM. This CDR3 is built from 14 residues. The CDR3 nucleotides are TGTGCCAGTCTATCGGCGGGAGTCATAGAGACCCAGTACTTC. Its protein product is CASLSAGVIETQYF.

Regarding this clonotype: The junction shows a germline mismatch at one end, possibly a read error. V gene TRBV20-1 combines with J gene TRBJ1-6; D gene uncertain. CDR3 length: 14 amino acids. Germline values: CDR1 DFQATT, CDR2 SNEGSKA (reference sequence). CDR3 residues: CSASPRSYDSPLHF. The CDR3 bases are TGCAGTGCTAGCCCAAGGTCCTATGATTCACCCCTCCACTTT.

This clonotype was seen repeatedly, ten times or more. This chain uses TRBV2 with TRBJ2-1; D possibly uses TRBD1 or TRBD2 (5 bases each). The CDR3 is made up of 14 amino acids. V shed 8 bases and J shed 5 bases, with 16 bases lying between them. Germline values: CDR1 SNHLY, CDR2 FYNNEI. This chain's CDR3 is CASGGEGPHNEQFF. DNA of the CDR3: TGTGCCAGCGGTGGTGAGGGACCCCACAATGAGCAGTTCTTC.

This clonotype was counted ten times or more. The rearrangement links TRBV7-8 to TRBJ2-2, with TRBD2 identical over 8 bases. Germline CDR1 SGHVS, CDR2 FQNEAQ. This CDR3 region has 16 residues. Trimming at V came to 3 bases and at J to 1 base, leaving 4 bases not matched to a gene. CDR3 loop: CASSLVSGVNTGELFF. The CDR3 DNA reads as TGTGCCAGCAGCTTGGTTAGCGGGGTGAACACCGGGGAGCTGTTTTTT.

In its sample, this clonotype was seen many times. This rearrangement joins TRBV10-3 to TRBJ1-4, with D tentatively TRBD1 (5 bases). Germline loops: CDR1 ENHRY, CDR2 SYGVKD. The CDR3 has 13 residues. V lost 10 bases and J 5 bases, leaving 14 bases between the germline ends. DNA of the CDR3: TGTGCCACCAGGGACGGTCAGAATGAAAAACTGTTTTTT. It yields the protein CATRDGQNEKLFF.

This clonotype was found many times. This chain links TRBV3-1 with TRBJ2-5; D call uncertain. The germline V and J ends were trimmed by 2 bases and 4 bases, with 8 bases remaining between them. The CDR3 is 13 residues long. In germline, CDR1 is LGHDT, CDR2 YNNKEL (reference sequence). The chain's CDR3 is CASSQFGPETQYF. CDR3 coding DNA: TGTGCCAGCAGCCAATTTGGGCCAGAGACCCAGTACTTC.